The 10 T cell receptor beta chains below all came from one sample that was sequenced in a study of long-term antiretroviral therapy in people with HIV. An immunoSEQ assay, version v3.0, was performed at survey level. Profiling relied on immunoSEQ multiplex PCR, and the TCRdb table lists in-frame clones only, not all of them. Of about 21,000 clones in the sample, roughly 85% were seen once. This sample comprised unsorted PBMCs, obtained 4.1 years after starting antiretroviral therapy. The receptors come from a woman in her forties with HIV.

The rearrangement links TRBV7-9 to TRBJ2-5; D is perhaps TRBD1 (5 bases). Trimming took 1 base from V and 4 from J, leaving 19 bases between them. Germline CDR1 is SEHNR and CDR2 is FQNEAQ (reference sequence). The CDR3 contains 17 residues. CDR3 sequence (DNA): TGTGCCAGCAGCTTAGTTCGGACATGGGAAGGTGCAGAGACCCAGTACTTC. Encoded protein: CASSLVRTWEGAETQYF.

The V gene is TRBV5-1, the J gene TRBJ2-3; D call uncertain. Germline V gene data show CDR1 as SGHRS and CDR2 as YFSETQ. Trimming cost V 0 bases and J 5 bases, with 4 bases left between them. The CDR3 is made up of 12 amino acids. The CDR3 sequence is CASSLGGDTQYF. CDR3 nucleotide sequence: TGCGCCAGCAGCTTGGGTGGAGATACGCAGTATTTT.

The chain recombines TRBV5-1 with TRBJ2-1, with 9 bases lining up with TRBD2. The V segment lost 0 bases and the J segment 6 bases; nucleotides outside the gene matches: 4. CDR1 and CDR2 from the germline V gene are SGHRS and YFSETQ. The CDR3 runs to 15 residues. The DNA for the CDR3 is TGCGCCAGCAGCTTGGGCGGGGGGGTTATCAATGAGCAGTTCTTC. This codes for CASSLGGGVINEQFF.

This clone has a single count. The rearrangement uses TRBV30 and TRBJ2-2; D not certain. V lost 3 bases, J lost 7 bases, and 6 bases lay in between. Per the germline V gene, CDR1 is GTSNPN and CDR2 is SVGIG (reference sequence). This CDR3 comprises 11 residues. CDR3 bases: TGTGCCTGGAGAGGCGGCGGGGAGCTGTTTTTT. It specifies CAWRGGGELFF. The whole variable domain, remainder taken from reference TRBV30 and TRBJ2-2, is SQTIHQWPATLVQPVGSPLSLECTVEGTSNPNLYWYRQAAGRGLQLLFYSVGIGQISSEVPQNLSASRPQDRQFILSSKKLLLSDSGFYLCAWRGGGELFFGEGSRLTVL.

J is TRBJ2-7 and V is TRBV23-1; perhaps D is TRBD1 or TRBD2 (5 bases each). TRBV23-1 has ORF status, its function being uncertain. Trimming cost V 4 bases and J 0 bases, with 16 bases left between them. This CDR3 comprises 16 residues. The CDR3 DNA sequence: TGCGCCAGCAGTCTTTCCGGGATTGGGGGCTCCTACGAGCAGTACTTC. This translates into CASSLSGIGGSYEQYF.

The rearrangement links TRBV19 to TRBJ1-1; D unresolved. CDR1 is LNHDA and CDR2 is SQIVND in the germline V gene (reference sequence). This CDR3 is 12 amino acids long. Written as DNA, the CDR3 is TGTGCTACAAATGAGGGGAACACTGAAGCTTTCTTT. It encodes CATNEGNTEAFF.

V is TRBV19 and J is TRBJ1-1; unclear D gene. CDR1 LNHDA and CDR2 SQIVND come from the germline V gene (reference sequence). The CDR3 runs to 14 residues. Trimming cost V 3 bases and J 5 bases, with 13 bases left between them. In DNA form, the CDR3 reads TGTGCCAGTAGTATTTACGGTGGGGAAACTGAAGCTTTCTTT. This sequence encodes CASSIYGGETEAFF.

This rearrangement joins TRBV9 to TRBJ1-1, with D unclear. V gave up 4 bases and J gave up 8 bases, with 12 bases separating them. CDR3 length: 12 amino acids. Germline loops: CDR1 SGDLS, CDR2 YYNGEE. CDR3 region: CASSFGPTEAFF. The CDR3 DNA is TGTGCCAGCAGCTTCGGGCCCACCGAAGCTTTCTTT.

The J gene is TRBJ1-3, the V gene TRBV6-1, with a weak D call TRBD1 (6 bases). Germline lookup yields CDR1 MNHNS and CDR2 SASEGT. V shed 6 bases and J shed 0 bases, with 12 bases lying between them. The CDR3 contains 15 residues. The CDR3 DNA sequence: TGTGCCAGCAGCCGGGACACAAACTCTGGAAACACCATATATTTT. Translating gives CASSRDTNSGNTIYF.

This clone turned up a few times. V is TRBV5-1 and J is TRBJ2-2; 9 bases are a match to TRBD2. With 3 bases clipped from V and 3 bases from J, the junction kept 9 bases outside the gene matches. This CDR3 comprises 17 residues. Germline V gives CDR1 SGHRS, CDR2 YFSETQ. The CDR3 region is CASSSLLAGRDTGELFF. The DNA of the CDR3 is TGCGCCAGCAGCTCTCTACTAGCGGGTCGGGACACCGGGGAGCTGTTTTTT.